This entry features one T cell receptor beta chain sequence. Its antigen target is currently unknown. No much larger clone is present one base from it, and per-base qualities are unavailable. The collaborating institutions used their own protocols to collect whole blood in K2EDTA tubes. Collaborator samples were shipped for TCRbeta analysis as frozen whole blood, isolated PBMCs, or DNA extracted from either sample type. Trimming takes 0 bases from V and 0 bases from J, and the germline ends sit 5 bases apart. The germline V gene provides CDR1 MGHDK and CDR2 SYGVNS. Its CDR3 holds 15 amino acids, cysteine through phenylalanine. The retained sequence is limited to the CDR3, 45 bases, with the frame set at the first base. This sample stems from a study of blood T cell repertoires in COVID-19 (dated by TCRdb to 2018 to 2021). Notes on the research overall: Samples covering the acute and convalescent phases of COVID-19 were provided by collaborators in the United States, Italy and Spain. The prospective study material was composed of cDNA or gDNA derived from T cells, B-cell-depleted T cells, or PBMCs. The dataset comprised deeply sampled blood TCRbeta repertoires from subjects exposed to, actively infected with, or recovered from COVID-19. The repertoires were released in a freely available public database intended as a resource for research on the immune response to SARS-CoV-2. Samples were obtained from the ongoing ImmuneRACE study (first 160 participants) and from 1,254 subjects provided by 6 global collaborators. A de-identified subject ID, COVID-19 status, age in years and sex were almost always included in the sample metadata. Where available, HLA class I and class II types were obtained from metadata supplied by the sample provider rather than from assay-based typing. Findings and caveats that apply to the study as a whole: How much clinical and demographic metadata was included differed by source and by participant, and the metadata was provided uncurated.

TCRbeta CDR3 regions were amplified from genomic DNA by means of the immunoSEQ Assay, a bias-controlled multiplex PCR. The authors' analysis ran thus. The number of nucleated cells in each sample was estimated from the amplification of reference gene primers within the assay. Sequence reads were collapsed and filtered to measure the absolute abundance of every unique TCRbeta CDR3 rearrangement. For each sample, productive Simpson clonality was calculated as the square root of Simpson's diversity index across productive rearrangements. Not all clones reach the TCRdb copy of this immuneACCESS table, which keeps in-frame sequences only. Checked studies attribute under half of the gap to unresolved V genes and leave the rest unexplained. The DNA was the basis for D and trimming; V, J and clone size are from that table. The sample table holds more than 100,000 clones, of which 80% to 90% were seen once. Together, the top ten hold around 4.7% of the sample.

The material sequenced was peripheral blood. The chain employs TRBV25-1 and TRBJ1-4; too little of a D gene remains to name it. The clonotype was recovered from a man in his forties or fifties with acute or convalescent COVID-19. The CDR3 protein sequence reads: CASSEYSSTNEKLFF. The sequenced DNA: TGTGCCAGCAGTGAATATTCCTCAACTAATGAAAAACTGTTTTTT.